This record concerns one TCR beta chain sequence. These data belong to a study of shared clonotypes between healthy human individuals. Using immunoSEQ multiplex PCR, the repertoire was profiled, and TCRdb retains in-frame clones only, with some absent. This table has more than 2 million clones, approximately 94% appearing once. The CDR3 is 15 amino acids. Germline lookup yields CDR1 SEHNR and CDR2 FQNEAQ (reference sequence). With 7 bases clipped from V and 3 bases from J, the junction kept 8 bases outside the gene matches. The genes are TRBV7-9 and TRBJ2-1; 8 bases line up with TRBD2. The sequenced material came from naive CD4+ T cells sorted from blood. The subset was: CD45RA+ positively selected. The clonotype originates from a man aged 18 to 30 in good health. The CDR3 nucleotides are TGTGCCAGCAACCGAGCGGGAGTGGACTACAATGAGCAGTTCTTC. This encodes CASNRAGVDYNEQFF. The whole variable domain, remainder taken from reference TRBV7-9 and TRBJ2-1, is DTGVSQNPRHKITKRGQNVTFRCDPISEHNRLYWYRQTLGQGPEFLTYFQNEAQLEKSRLLSDRFSAERPKGSFSTLEIQRTEQGDSAMYLCASNRAGVDYNEQFFGPGTRLTVL.